Listed below are T cell receptor beta chains from one sample, sequenced in a study of response to subunit inactivated influenza vaccine. TCRdb reanalysed the RT-PCR reads using MiXCR and keeps one entry per CDR3 protein. The sample holds more than 700,000 distinct CDR3 sequences, over 20% seen once. Material: PBMCs from blood, obtained less than 6 days after vaccination. These TCRs come from a man aged 50 to 59 who received an inactivated influenza vaccine. The CDR3 runs from the conserved cysteine through the conserved F or W. The order of the fields is CDR3 DNA, CDR3 protein, clone size, D gene, V gene, J gene. A D gene is named only where the DNA matches it firmly. The size field is filled for only some rows; it gives once, few, many or a size class.

cdr3_nt: TGTGCCAGCAGTCGACAGGGGTCGAACACTGAAGCTTTCTTT; cdr3_aa: CASSRQGSNTEAFF; clone_size: .; d_call: TRBD1; v_call: TRBV7-2; j_call: TRBJ1-1
cdr3_nt: TGTGCCAGCAGCCCTTCCAACAGGGGAACGAACACTGAAGCTTTCTTT; cdr3_aa: CASSPSNRGTNTEAFF; clone_size: few; d_call: TRBD1; v_call: TRBV7-2; j_call: TRBJ1-1
cdr3_nt: TGCAGTGCTACTAGCGGGAGGTGGGGCACAGATACGCAGTATTTT; cdr3_aa: CSATSGRWGTDTQYF; clone_size: .; d_call: TRBD2; v_call: TRBV20-1; j_call: TRBJ2-3
cdr3_nt: TGCGCCAGCAGCCCGGACGCCTACTATGGCTACACCTTC; cdr3_aa: CASSPDAYYGYTF; clone_size: .; d_call: .; v_call: TRBV5-1; j_call: TRBJ1-2
cdr3_nt: TGCGCCAGCAGCATCGGACAGGTAGTCCACGAGCAGTACTTC; cdr3_aa: CASSIGQVVHEQYF; clone_size: many; d_call: TRBD1; v_call: TRBV5-1; j_call: TRBJ2-7
cdr3_nt: TGTGCCAGCAGCTTACCTCCCATAGCGGGGAGCACAGATACGCAGTATTTT; cdr3_aa: CASSLPPIAGSTDTQYF; clone_size: .; d_call: TRBD2; v_call: TRBV7-8; j_call: TRBJ2-3
cdr3_nt: TGTGCCAGCAGCTGGGACGGTCGGGGCGGCTACACCTTC; cdr3_aa: CASSWDGRGGYTF; clone_size: .; d_call: .; v_call: TRBV6-2/TRBV6-3; j_call: TRBJ1-2
cdr3_nt: TGTGCCAGCAGCCTAATTTCCGGGACTCCAGAGCAGTTCTTC; cdr3_aa: CASSLISGTPEQFF; clone_size: .; d_call: .; v_call: TRBV3-1; j_call: TRBJ2-1
cdr3_nt: TGTGCCAGCAGCGCGGAAGAGACCCAGTACTTC; cdr3_aa: CASSAEETQYF; clone_size: many; d_call: .; v_call: TRBV2; j_call: TRBJ2-5
cdr3_nt: TGTGCCAGCAGTCAAGGGGACAGACCCTACGAGCAGTACTTC; cdr3_aa: CASSQGDRPYEQYF; clone_size: .; d_call: TRBD1; v_call: TRBV2; j_call: TRBJ2-7
cdr3_nt: TGTGCCACCGGGACAGGGAAGGGGTACACAGATACGCAGTATTTT; cdr3_aa: CATGTGKGYTDTQYF; clone_size: .; d_call: TRBD1; v_call: TRBV24-1; j_call: TRBJ2-3
cdr3_nt: TGTGCCAGCACCCTTAAGGGGGGCACTGAAGCTTTCTTT; cdr3_aa: CASTLKGGTEAFF; clone_size: .; d_call: .; v_call: TRBV7-2; j_call: TRBJ1-1
cdr3_nt: TGTGCCAGCTGGGGGGCAAACACTGAAGCTTTCTTT; cdr3_aa: CASWGANTEAFF; clone_size: .; d_call: .; v_call: TRBV6-2/TRBV6-3; j_call: TRBJ1-1
cdr3_nt: TGTGCCAGCCGTTGGTCCCGGGACCACAATGAGCAGTTCTTC; cdr3_aa: CASRWSRDHNEQFF; clone_size: .; d_call: .; v_call: TRBV6-5; j_call: TRBJ2-1
cdr3_nt: TGTGCCACCAACAGAGCGTTGACAGGCGGACATTCACCCCTCCACTTT; cdr3_aa: CATNRALTGGHSPLHF; clone_size: few; d_call: .; v_call: TRBV15; j_call: TRBJ1-6
cdr3_nt: TGCAGTGCCCCAGATCGGGGCACAGATACGCAGTATTTT; cdr3_aa: CSAPDRGTDTQYF; clone_size: many; d_call: .; v_call: TRBV20-1; j_call: TRBJ2-3
cdr3_nt: TGCAGTGCCCCAGGTGGGGGGCCTCATCAGCCCCAGCATTTT; cdr3_aa: CSAPGGGPHQPQHF; clone_size: .; d_call: .; v_call: TRBV20-1; j_call: TRBJ1-5
cdr3_nt: TGTGCCAGCAGTATCACTAGCGGGAGTATCTACGAGCAGTACTTC; cdr3_aa: CASSITSGSIYEQYF; clone_size: .; d_call: TRBD2; v_call: TRBV27; j_call: TRBJ2-7
cdr3_nt: TGTGCCAGCAGCTCCAGGGGGTACCAGTCTGGGGCCAACGTCCTGACTTTC; cdr3_aa: CASSSRGYQSGANVLTF; clone_size: few; d_call: TRBD1; v_call: TRBV7-2; j_call: TRBJ2-6
cdr3_nt: TGCGCCAGCAGCTTGCTACCGAACGAGCAGTACTTC; cdr3_aa: CASSLLPNEQYF; clone_size: .; d_call: .; v_call: TRBV5-1; j_call: TRBJ2-7
cdr3_nt: TGTGCCAGCAGCTCCCTTAGACGCGGCTCCGTTTACGAGCAGTACTTC; cdr3_aa: CASSSLRRGSVYEQYF; clone_size: .; d_call: .; v_call: TRBV7-6; j_call: TRBJ2-7
cdr3_nt: TGTGCCAGCTCCGCGGCAGGGGTATACGAGCAGTACTTC; cdr3_aa: CASSAAGVYEQYF; clone_size: .; d_call: .; v_call: TRBV7-2; j_call: TRBJ2-7
cdr3_nt: TGTGCCAGCAGCCTTGACAGGCTGGGGGGCTACACCTTC; cdr3_aa: CASSLDRLGGYTF; clone_size: few; d_call: .; v_call: TRBV7-2; j_call: TRBJ1-2